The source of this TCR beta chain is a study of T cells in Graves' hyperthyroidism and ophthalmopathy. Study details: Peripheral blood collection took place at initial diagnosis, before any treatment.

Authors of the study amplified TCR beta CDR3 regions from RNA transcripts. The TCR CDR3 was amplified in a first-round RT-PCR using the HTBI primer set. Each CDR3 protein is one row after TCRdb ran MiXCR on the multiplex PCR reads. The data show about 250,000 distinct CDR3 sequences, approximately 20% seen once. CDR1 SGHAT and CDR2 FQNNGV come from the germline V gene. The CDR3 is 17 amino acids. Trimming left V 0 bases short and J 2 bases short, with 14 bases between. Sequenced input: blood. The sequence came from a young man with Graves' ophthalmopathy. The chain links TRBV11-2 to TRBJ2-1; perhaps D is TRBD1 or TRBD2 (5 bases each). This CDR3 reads CASSLDLSRGPYNEQFF. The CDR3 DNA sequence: TGTGCCAGCAGCTTAGATTTGTCTCGGGGACCCTACAATGAGCAGTTCTTC. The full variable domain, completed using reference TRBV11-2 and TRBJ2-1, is EAGVAQSPRYKIIEKRQSVAFWCNPISGHATLYWYQQILGQGPKLLIQFQNNGVVDDSQLPKDRFSAERLKGVDSTLKIQPAKLEDSAVYLCASSLDLSRGPYNEQFFGPGTRLTVL.